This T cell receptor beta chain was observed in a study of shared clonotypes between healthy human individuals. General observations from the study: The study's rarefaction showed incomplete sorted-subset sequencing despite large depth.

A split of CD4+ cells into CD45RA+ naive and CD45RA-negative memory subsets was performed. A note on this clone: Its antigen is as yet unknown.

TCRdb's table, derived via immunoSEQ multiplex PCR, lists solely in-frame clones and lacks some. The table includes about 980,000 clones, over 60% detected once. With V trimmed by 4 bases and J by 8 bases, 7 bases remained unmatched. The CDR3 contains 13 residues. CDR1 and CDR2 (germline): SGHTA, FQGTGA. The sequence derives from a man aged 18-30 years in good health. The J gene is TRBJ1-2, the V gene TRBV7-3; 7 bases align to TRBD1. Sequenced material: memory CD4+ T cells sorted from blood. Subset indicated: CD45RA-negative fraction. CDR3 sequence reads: CASSSRQGGGYTF. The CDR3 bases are TGTGCCAGCAGCTCCCGACAGGGAGGAGGCTACACCTTC. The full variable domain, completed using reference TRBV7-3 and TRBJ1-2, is GAGVSQTPSNKVTEKGKYVELRCDPISGHTALYWYRQSLGQGPEFLIYFQGTGAADDSGLPNDRFFAVRPEGSVSTLKIQRTERGDSAVYLCASSSRQGGGYTFGSGTRLTVV.